This TCR beta chain emerged from a study of read filtering for tumor transcriptome and immune sequencing (dated by TCRdb to between 2020 and 2021). In terms of the full investigation: The cohort had 17 male and more than 12 female patients with a mean age of roughly 62 years, ranging from roughly 45 to 80. Under revised international staging, 8 patients fell into R-ISS I, 15 to 20 into R-ISS II and roughly 7 into R-ISS III. After DNase treatment, whole-transcriptome libraries were prepared using the TruSeq RNA Access Library Prep Kit. TCR-region mapped reads per sample ranged from about 4 to 11 million with IR-seq versus only roughly 75 to 1,300 with RNA-seq. The study compared TCR repertoires from targeted immune repertoire sequencing and bulk whole-transcriptome sequencing run on the same bone marrow samples. As a main aim, a read-filtering strategy for immune repertoire data was addressed, with the specific question being whether clonotypes supported by a single read should be removed.

Overall study results and their limits: The correlation between IR-seq and RNA-seq shared clonotype proportions was increased by removal of single-read clonotypes. The sorted CD138-negative fraction was not purified T cells but a mixed bone marrow immune population. In IR-seq, approximately 80% of clonotypes but around 3.5% of total reads were represented by single-read clonotypes, whereas in RNA-seq, 60% to 75% of clonotypes and about 40% of reads were represented by single-read clonotypes. Compared with RNA-seq, IR-seq captured clonotypes at much higher depth and more reliably, and a smaller IR-seq throughput was enough to identify most shared clonotypes.

Each patient had bone marrow sampled at the time of active disease. Ficoll-Hypaque density gradient centrifugation was used to isolate the bone marrow mononuclear cells. CD138-negative cells were obtained by negative selection after labeling with CD138 magnetic microbeads on a MACS separator, removing myeloma plasma cells. Purity of the isolated cells was checked by flow cytometry on an Attune NxT using CD138 antibodies. Total RNA was extracted with TRIzol reagent and quantified with a NanoDrop spectrophotometer. Paired RNA-seq and IR-seq were performed on the CD138-negative bone marrow sample of each patient. The Immunoverse kit was used to build TCR libraries from around 420 ng RNA, with molecular barcoded adaptors covering alpha/delta and beta/gamma chains. The same RNA used for transcriptome sequencing was used for TCR library preparation. Sequencing of TCR libraries was carried out on an Illumina HiSeq 4000 with 2 x 150 cycles. As for the original processing: Using MiXCR, which included quality filtering and error correction, TCR reads were aligned to human V, D, J and C references and then assembled into CDR3 clonotypes. The tcR package in R was used for analysis of clonotype counts and gene usage diversity. For inspection of raw mapping reads, RNA-seq reads were mapped by STAR aligner version 2.5.3a onto GRCh37 of the human genome. To test how sequencing depth affected the clonotypes detected, IR-seq fastq files were randomly downsampled with Seqtk 1.3. TCRdb redid the processing of the public reads, applying fastp at Q25 and MiXCR, and retained in-frame beta chains. Records with the same CDR3 protein are collapsed into one entry carrying the most frequent genes and DNA. TCRdb, rather than the study authors, made the V and J calls. Counted in this sample were some 130,000 distinct CDR3 sequences; 13% of them appeared once. In total, the top ten clones hold 8% to 13% of the sample.

This clonotype was counted many times. Its antigen specificity is not known. Base qualities are not recorded, but no much larger clone differs from it by a single base. The TCR originated in a donor at least 40 years old with multiple myeloma. Source material: a population of CD138-negative cells sorted from bone marrow. This specimen's cell subset or site label, per the study, means: bone marrow mononuclear cells depleted of CD138+ plasma/myeloma cells by negative magnetic selection.

Read as DNA, the sequence is TGCGCCAGCAGCCCGGCCGGGATACAGAGCAATCAGCCCCAGCATTTT. Translated, it gives CASSPAGIQSNQPQHF. This sequence uses TRBV5-1 and TRBJ1-5, with no reliable assignment of the D segment. Reading the germline V gene gives CDR1 SGHRS and CDR2 YFSETQ. From the cysteine up to the phenylalanine, the CDR3 has a length of 16 residues. Only the CDR3 DNA is retained, 48 bases long and in frame from the first base. V is shortened by 4 bases, J by 1 base, and the region joining them spans 15 bases. Joined to the reference TRBV5-1 and TRBJ1-5 proteins, this CDR3 gives the full variable domain: KAGVTQTPRYLIKTRGQQVTLSCSPISGHRSVSWYQQTPGQGLQFLFEYFSETQRNKGNFPGRFSGRQFSNSRSEMNVSTLELGDSALYLCASSPAGIQSNQPQHFGDGTRLSIL.